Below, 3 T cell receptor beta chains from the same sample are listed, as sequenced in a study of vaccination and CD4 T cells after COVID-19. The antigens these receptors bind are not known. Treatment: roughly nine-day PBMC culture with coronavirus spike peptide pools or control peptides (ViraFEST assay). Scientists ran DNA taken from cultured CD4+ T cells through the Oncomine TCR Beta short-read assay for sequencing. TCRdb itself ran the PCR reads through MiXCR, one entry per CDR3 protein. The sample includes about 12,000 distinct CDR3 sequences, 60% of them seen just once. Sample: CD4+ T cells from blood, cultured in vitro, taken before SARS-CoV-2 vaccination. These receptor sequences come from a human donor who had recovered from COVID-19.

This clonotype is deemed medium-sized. The CDR3: CASSLGTQSQETQYF. The CDR3 DNA reads TGCGCCAGCAGCTTAGGGACACAAAGCCAAGAGACCCAGTACTTC. The rearrangement joins TRBV5-1 to TRBJ2-5; a weak D match, TRBD1 (6 bases). The germline V and J ends were trimmed by 2 bases and 1 base, with 12 bases remaining between them. Per the germline V gene, CDR1 is SGHRS and CDR2 is YFSETQ. CDR3 length equals 15 residues.

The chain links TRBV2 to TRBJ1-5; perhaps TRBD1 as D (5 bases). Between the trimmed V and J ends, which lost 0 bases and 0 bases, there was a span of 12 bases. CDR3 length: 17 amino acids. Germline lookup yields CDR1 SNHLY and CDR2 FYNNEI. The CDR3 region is CASSEAGRQFSNQPQHF. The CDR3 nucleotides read TGTGCCAGCAGTGAAGCGGGGAGACAGTTTAGCAATCAGCCCCAGCATTTT.

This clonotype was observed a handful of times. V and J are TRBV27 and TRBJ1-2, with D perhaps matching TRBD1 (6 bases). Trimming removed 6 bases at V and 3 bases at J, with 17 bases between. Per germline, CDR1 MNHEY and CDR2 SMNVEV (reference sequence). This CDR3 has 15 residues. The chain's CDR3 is CASSVAQGEDYGYTF. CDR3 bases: TGTGCCAGCAGCGTTGCACAGGGTGAGGACTATGGCTACACCTTC.